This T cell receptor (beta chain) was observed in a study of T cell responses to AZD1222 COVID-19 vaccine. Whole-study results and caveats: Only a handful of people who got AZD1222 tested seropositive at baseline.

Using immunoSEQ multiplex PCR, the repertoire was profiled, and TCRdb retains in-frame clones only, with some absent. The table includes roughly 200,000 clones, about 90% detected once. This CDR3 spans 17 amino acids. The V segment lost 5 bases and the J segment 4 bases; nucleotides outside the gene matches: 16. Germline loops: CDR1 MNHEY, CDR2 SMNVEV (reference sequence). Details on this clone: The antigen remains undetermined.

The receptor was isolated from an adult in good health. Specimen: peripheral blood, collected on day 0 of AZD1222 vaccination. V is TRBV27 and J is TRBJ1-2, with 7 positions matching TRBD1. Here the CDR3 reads CASSPAATGTYLYGYTF. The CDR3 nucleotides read TGTGCCAGCAGTCCCGCGGCGACAGGGACTTATCTCTATGGCTACACCTTC.